This T cell receptor (beta chain) stems from a study of T cells after yellow fever vaccination. A universal primer site and UMIs were added as TCR cDNA was made by 5'RACE template switching. TCRdb used MiXCR to reprocess the 5' RACE reads, holding one entry per CDR3 protein. Altogether hundreds of thousands of distinct CDR3 sequences are present, less than 4.5% being singletons, with the ten largest covering about a quarter. Unmatched junction bases numbered 4, after V lost 6 bases and J lost 1 base. This CDR3 contains 15 residues. The germline V gene encodes CDR1 SGHTA and CDR2 FQGNSA. This clonotype has at least ten counts.

The source of this sequence is a man aged 18 to 30 who received the YFV17D yellow fever vaccine. The V call is TRBV7-2, the J call TRBJ2-2, with 8 bases identical to TRBD1. The material was PBMCs, obtained on the day of the yellow fever booster vaccination. The chain's CDR3 is CASRTGTGNTGELFF. CDR3 DNA sequence: TGTGCCAGCAGGACCGGGACAGGGAACACCGGGGAGCTGTTTTTT. The full variable domain, completed using reference TRBV7-2 and TRBJ2-2, is GAGVSQSPSNKVTEKGKDVELRCDPISGHTALYWYRQSLGQGLEFLIYFQGNSAPDKSGLPSDRFSAERTGGSVSTLTIQRTQQEDSAVYLCASRTGTGNTGELFFGEGSRLTVL.